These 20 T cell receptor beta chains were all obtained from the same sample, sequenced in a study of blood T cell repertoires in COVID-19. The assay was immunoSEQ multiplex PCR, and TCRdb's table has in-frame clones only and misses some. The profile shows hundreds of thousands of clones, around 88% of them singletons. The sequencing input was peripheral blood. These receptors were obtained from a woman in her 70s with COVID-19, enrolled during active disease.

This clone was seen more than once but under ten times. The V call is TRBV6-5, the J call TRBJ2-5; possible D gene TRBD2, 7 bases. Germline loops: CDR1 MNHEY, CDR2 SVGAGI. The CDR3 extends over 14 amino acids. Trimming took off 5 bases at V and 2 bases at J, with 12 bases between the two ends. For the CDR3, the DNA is TGTGCCAGCAGTCGCGGGGGCCCTCAAGAGACCCAGTACTTC. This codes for CASSRGGPQETQYF.

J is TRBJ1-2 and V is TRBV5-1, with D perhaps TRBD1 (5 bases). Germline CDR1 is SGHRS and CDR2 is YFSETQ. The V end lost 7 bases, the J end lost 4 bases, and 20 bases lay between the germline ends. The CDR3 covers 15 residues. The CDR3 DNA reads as TGCGCCAGCCTCCCCACCGGCGGGACGGTCTATGGCTACACCTTC. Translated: CASLPTGGTVYGYTF.

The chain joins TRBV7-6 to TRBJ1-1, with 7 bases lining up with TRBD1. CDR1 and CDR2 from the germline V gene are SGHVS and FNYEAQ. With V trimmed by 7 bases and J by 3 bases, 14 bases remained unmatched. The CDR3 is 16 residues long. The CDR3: CASTVPPGGIDTEAFF. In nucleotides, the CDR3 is TGTGCCAGCACCGTCCCCCCAGGGGGTATTGACACTGAAGCTTTCTTT. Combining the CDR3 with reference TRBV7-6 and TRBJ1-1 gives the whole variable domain GAGVSQSPRYKVTKRGQDVALRCDPISGHVSLYWYRQALGQGPEFLTYFNYEAQQDKSGLPNDRFSAERPEGSISTLTIQRTEQRDSAMYRCASTVPPGGIDTEAFFGQGTRLTVV.

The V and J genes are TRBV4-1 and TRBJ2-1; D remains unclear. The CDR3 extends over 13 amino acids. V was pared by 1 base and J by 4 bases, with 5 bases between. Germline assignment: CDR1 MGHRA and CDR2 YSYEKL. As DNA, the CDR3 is TGCGCCAGCAGCCAAGTAGTATACAATGAGCAGTTCTTC. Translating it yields CASSQVVYNEQFF.

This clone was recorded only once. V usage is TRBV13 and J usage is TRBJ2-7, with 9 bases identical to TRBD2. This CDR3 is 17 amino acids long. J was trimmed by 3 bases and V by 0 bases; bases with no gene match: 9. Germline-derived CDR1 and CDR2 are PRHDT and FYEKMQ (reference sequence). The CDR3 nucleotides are TGTGCCAGCAGCTTAGGACCTGTAGCGGGGGAAGACTACGAGCAGTACTTC. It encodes CASSLGPVAGEDYEQYF.

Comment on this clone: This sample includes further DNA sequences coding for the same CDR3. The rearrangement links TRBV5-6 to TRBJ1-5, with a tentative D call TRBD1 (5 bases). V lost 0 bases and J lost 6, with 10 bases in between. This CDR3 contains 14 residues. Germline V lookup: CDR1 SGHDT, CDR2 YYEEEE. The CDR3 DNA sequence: TGTGCCAGCAGCTTGGGTCAGGGAGGTCAGCCCCAGCATTTT. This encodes CASSLGQGGQPQHF.

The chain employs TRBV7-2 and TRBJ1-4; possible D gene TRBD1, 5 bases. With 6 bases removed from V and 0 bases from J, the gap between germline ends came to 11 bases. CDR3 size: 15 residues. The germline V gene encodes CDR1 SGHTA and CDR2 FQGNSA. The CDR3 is CASSPQGSTNEKLFF. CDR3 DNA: TGTGCCAGCAGTCCCCAGGGTTCAACTAATGAAAAACTGTTTTTT. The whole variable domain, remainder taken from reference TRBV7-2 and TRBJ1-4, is GAGVSQSPSNKVTEKGKDVELRCDPISGHTALYWYRQSLGQGLEFLIYFQGNSAPDKSGLPSDRFSAERTGGSVSTLTIQRTQQEDSAVYLCASSPQGSTNEKLFFGSGTQLSVL.

Written as DNA, the CDR3 is TGCGCCAGCAGCGGGACAGACTCTGGAAACACCATATATTTT. Protein sequence: CASSGTDSGNTIYF. The rearrangement joins TRBV5-1 to TRBJ1-3; 7 bases line up with TRBD1. The ends lost 4 bases at V and 0 bases at J; junction bases unmatched: 1. Germline CDR1 and CDR2: SGHRS and YFSETQ. This CDR3 region has 14 residues.

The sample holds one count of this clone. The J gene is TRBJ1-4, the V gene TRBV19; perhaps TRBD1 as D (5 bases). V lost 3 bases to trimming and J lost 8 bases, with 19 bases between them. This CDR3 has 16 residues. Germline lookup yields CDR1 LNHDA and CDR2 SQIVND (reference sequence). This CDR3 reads CASSIGQGWSAEKLFF. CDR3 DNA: TGTGCCAGTAGTATCGGTCAGGGATGGTCGGCGGAAAAACTGTTTTTT.

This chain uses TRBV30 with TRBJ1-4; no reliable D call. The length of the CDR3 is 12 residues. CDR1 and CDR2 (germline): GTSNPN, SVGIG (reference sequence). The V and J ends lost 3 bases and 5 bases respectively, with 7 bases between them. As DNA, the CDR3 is TGTGCCTGGAGAAGGAGCAATGAAAAACTGTTTTTT. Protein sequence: CAWRRSNEKLFF.

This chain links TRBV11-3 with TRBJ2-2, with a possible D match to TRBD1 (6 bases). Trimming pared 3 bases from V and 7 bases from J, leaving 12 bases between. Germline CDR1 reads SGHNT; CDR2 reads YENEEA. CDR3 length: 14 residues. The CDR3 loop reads CASSFGGAVGELFF. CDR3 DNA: TGTGCCAGCAGCTTTGGGGGCGCGGTCGGGGAGCTGTTTTTT.

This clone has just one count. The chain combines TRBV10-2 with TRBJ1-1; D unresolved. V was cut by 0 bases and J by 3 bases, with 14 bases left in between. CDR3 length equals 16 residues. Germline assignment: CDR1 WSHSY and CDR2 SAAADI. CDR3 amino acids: CASSESTMGRYTEAFF. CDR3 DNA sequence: TGCGCCAGCAGTGAGTCGACTATGGGTCGGTACACTGAAGCTTTCTTT.

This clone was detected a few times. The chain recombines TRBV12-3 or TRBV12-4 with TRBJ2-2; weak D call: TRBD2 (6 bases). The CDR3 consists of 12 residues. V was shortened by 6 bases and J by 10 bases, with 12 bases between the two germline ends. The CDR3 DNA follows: TGTGCCAGCAGGAACCGGGACTCGGAGCTGTTTTTT. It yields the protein CASRNRDSELFF.

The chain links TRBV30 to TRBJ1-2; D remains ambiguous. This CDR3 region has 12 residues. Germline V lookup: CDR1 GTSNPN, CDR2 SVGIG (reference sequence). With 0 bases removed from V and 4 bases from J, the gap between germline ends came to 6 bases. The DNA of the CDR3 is TGTGCCTGGAGTGTTACAGTCTATGGCTACACCTTC. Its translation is CAWSVTVYGYTF.

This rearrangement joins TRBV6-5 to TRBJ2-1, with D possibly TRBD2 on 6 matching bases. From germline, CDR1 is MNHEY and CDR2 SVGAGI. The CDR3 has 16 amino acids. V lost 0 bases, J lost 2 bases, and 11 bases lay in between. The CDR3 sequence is CASSYSGTATYNEQFF. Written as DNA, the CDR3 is TGTGCCAGCAGTTACTCGGGGACTGCAACCTACAATGAGCAGTTCTTC.

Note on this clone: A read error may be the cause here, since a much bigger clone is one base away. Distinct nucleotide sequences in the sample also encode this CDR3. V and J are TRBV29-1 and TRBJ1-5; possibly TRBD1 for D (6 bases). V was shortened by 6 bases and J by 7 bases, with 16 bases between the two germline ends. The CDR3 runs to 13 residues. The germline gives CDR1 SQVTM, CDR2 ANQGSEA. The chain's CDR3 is CSVSGEGGQPQHF. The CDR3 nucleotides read TGCAGCGTATCAGGGGAGGGGGGGCAGCCCCAGCATTTT.

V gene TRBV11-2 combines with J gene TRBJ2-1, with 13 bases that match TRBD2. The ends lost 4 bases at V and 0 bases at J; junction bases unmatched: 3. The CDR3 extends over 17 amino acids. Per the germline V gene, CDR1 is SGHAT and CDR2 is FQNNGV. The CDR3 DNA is TGTGCCAGCAGCTCGACTAGCGGGGGGAACTCCTACAATGAGCAGTTCTTC. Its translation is CASSSTSGGNSYNEQFF. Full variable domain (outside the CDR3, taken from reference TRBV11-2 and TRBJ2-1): EAGVAQSPRYKIIEKRQSVAFWCNPISGHATLYWYQQILGQGPKLLIQFQNNGVVDDSQLPKDRFSAERLKGVDSTLKIQPAKLEDSAVYLCASSSTSGGNSYNEQFFGPGTRLTVL.

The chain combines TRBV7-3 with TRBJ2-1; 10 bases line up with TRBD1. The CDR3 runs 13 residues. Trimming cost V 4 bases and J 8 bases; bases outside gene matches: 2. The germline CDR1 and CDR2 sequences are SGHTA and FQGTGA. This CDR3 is CASSWDRGHEQFF. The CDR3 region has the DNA TGTGCCAGCAGCTGGGACAGGGGACATGAGCAGTTCTTC. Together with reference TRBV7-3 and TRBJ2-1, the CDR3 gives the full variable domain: GAGVSQTPSNKVTEKGKYVELRCDPISGHTALYWYRQSLGQGPEFLIYFQGTGAADDSGLPNDRFFAVRPEGSVSTLKIQRTERGDSAVYLCASSWDRGHEQFFGPGTRLTVL.

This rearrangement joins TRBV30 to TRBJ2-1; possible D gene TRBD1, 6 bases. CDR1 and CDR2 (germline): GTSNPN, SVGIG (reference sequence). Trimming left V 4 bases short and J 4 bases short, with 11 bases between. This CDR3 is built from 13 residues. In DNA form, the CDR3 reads TGTGCCTGGATCAACAGGGTGTACAATGAGCAGTTCTTC. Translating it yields CAWINRVYNEQFF.

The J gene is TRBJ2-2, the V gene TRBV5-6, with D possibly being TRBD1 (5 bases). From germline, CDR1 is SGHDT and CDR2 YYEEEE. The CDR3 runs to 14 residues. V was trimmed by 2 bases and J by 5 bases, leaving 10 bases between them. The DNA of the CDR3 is TGTGCCAGCAGCTTCCGACAGTCGACCGGGGAGCTGTTTTTT. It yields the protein CASSFRQSTGELFF.